These T cell receptor beta chains were read from a single sample in a study of OX40 agonist ivuxolimab in advanced cancers. The protocol was immunoSEQ multiplex PCR, while the TCRdb copy is restricted to in-frame clones and leaves out a portion. Of over 55,000 clones listed, approximately 90% are singletons. Sequenced here: CD4+ or CD8+ T cells sorted from blood, sampled in a trial of the OX40 agonist ivuxolimab. The source is an adult with an advanced solid tumor such as melanoma, head and neck, liver or kidney cancer. CDR3s include the opening cysteine and the closing phenylalanine or tryptophan. A D gene is named only where the DNA matches it firmly. Not all rows give a size; the values are once, few, many and, for expanded clones, a class.

CDR3aa	CDR3nt	d_gene	v_gene	j_gene	abundance
CSVLASGNYVETQYF	TGCAGCGTTTTGGCTAGCGGGAACTACGTAGAGACCCAGTACTTC	TRBD2	TRBV29-1	TRBJ2-5	NA
CASSSDRPGANVLTF	TGCGCCAGCAGCTCCGATCGGCCTGGGGCCAACGTCCTGACTTTC	NA	TRBV5-1	TRBJ2-6	NA
CASSQDVGAPYNEQFF	TGCGCCAGCAGCCAAGACGTAGGGGCCCCCTACAATGAGCAGTTCTTC	NA	TRBV4-3	TRBJ2-1	NA
CASSLEFGTGELFF	TGTGCCAGCAGCTTAGAGTTTGGTACCGGGGAGCTGTTTTTT	NA	TRBV11-3	TRBJ2-2	once
CASELYNEQFF	TGTGCCAGCGAACTTTACAATGAGCAGTTCTTC	NA	TRBV7-8	TRBJ2-1	NA
CASSSPRVGKVEQYF	TGTGCCAGCAGTTCCCCGCGGGTAGGGAAGGTCGAGCAGTACTTC	NA	TRBV28	TRBJ2-7	NA
CASSQSLSYEQYF	TGTGCCAGCAGCCAATCTCTCTCCTACGAGCAGTACTTC	NA	TRBV7-9	TRBJ2-7	NA
CSVPGSFGTQYF	TGCAGCGTTCCCGGTAGCTTCGGGACCCAGTACTTC	NA	TRBV29-1	TRBJ2-5	NA
CASSIRTGELFF	TGTGCCAGCAGCATTCGCACCGGGGAGCTGTTTTTT	NA	TRBV11-2	TRBJ2-2	NA
CASSAIGSPSRNYEQYF	TGTGCCAGCAGCGCGATCGGATCCCCTAGCCGCAACTACGAGCAGTACTTC	NA	TRBV11-2	TRBJ2-7	once
CASSETSGGAYEQYF	TGCGCCAGCAGCGAAACTAGCGGGGGGGCCTACGAGCAGTACTTC	TRBD2	TRBV4-1	TRBJ2-7	NA
CSVETSGIHEQYF	TGCAGCGTTGAGACTAGCGGGATTCACGAGCAGTACTTC	TRBD2	TRBV29-1	TRBJ2-7	NA
CASSQETGTSIYEQFF	TGCGCCAGCAGCCAAGAAACCGGGACTAGTATCTATGAGCAGTTCTTC	TRBD2	TRBV4-3	TRBJ2-1	NA
CASSLFVGTSTDTQYF	TGTGCCAGCAGCTTGTTCGTCGGAACTAGCACAGATACGCAGTATTTT	NA	TRBV5-6	TRBJ2-3	NA
CASSPGPYNEQFF	TGTGCCAGCAGCCCCGGCCCTTACAATGAGCAGTTCTTC	NA	TRBV7-3	TRBJ2-1	few
CASSPWREDKEETQYF	TGTGCCAGCAGTCCTTGGAGGGAGGACAAGGAAGAGACCCAGTACTTC	NA	TRBV27	TRBJ2-5	NA
CASSVEGDRDQETQYF	TGTGCCAGCAGCGTAGAGGGGGACAGGGACCAAGAGACCCAGTACTTC	TRBD1	TRBV9	TRBJ2-5	NA
CSYFNGSYNEQFF	TGCAGCTACTTCAATGGGTCCTACAATGAGCAGTTCTTC	NA	TRBV29-1	TRBJ2-1	NA